What follows is one T cell receptor (beta chain) and its context. Its target is unknown. This entry belongs to a study of blood T cells in healthy people across ages. Study-level results: Those diversity estimates obtained from one million T cells were thought to be underestimates. Older age coincided with a roughly linear decline in TCR beta diversity per million T cells.

Through a sample-barcoded 5' primer and a J-beta primer mix, a second PCR was run for roughly 7 to 11 cycles. The authors tagged each cDNA molecule using a template-switch adaptor with 12 random nucleotides. TCRdb passed the 5' RACE reads through MiXCR, listing each CDR3 protein once. Of about 780,000 distinct CDR3 sequences listed, about 62% are singletons. The TCR comes from a man aged 25 to 45 in good health. Sequencing input: blood.

The CDR3: CASSYPPAGNQETQYF. CDR3 nucleotide sequence: TGTGCCAGCAGTTACCCCCCAGCGGGCAACCAAGAGACCCAGTACTTC. The rearrangement uses TRBV6-6 and TRBJ2-5, with D maybe TRBD2 (6 bases). The germline V gene has CDR1 MNHNY and CDR2 SVGAGI (reference sequence). V shed 2 bases and J shed 0 bases, with 13 bases lying between them. The CDR3 is 16 amino acids.